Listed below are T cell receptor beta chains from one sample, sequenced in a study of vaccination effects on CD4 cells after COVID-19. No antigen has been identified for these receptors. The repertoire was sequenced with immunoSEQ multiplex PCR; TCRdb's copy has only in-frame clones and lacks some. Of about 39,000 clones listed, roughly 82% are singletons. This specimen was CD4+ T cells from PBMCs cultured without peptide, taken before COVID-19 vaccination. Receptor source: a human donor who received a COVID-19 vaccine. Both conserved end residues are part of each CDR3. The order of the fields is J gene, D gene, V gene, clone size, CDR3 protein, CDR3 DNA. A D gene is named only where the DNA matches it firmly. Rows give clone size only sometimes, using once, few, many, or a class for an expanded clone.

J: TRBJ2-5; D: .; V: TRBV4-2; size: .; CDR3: CASSQGVASGQETQYF; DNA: TGTGCCAGCAGCCAAGGGGTAGCGAGCGGTCAAGAGACCCAGTACTTC
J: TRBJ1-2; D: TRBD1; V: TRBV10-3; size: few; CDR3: CAIGGTGGNYGYTF; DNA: TGTGCCATCGGGGGAACAGGGGGAAACTATGGCTACACCTTC
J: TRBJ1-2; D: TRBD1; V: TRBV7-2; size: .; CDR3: CASSLSGTGLGGYTF; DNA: TGTGCCAGCAGCTTATCCGGGACAGGCCTGGGAGGCTACACCTTC
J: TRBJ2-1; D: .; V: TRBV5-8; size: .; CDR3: CASSLAGLVYNEQFF; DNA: TGTGCCAGCAGCTTGGCGGGATTAGTCTACAATGAGCAGTTCTTC
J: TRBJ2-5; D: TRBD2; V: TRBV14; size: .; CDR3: CASSLPGLAGTTQETQYF; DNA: TGTGCCAGCAGCCTTCCGGGACTAGCGGGGACTACCCAAGAGACCCAGTACTTC
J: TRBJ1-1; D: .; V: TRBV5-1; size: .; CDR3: CASSGRAGGLNTEAFF; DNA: TGCGCCAGCAGCGGACGAGCGGGGGGCCTGAACACTGAAGCTTTCTTT
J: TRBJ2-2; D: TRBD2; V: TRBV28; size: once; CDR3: CASSRGGGYTGELFF; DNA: TGTGCCAGCAGTCGTGGCGGGGGATACACCGGGGAGCTGTTTTTT
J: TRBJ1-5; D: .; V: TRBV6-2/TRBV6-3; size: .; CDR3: CASSDLRVISNQPQHF; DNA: TGTGCCAGCAGTGATCTACGGGTGATTAGCAATCAGCCCCAGCATTTT
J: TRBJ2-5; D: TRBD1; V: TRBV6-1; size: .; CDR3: CASSDRSGGKETQYF; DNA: TGTGCCAGCAGTGACCGGTCAGGGGGCAAAGAGACCCAGTACTTC
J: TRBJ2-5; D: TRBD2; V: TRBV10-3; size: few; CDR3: CAISGGGGGTQETQYF; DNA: TGTGCCATCAGTGGTGGTGGGGGGGGTACACAAGAGACCCAGTACTTC
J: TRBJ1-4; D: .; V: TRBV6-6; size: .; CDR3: CASSLDWVEKLFF; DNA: TGTGCCAGCAGTTTGGACTGGGTTGAAAAACTGTTTTTT
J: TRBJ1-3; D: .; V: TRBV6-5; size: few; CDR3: CASSPGPTGNTIYF; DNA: TGTGCCAGCAGTCCCGGACCCACTGGAAACACCATATATTTT
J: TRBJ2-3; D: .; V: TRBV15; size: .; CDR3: CATSRDQNTQYF; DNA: TGTGCCACCAGCAGAGATCAGAATACGCAGTATTTT
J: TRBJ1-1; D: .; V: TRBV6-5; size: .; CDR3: CAKGNTEAFF; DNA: TGTGCCAAGGGGAACACTGAAGCTTTCTTT
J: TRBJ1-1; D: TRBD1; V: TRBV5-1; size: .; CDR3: CASSGSTGGDTEAFF; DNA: TGCGCCAGCAGCGGATCGACAGGGGGGGACACTGAAGCTTTCTTT
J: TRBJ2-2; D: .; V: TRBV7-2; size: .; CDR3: CASSLAISGAGELFF; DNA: TGTGCCAGCAGCTTAGCTATTTCAGGGGCCGGGGAGCTGTTTTTT
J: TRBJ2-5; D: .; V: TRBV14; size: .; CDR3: CASSWVRGETQYF; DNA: TGTGCCAGCAGCTGGGTACGGGGAGAGACCCAGTACTTC
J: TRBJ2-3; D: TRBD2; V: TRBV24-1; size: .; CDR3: CATSDALASGGGADTQYF; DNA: TGTGCCACCAGTGATGCCCTCGCTAGCGGGGGGGGTGCAGATACGCAGTATTTT
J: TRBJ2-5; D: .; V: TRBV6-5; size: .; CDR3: CASSYSRGSETQYF; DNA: TGTGCCAGCAGTTACTCGAGGGGTTCGGAGACCCAGTACTTC
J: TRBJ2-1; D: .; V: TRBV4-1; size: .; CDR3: CASSPPQGTYNEQFF; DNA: TGCGCCAGCAGCCCCCCCCAGGGAACCTACAATGAGCAGTTCTTC
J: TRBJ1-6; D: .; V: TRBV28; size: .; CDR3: CASRTYTGEIINSPLHF; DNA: TGTGCCAGCCGTACTTATACAGGAGAGATCATAAATTCACCCCTCCACTTT
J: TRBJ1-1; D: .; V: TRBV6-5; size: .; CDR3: CASSSRATSAFF; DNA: TGTGCCAGCAGTTCCCGGGCGACGTCAGCTTTCTTT
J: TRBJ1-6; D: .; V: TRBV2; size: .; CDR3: CAKGWGGRNNSPLHF; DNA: TGTGCCAAAGGGTGGGGGGGACGAAATAATTCACCCCTCCACTTT
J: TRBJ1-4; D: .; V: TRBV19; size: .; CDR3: CASRHPGSEGEKLFF; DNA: TGTGCCAGTAGACATCCGGGTTCGGAGGGTGAAAAACTGTTTTTT
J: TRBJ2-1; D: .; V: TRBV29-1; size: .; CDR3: CSVARDFQFF; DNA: TGCAGCGTTGCCCGGGACTTTCAGTTCTTC
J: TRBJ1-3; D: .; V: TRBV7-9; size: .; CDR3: CAIEHGGGRNTIYF; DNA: TGTGCCATTGAACACGGAGGGGGTAGAAACACCATATATTTT
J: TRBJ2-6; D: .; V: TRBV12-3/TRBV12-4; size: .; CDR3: CASSLVGANVLTF; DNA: TGTGCCAGCAGTTTAGTTGGGGCCAACGTCCTGACTTTC
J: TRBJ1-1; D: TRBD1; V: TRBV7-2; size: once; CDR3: CASSYQGVFTEAFF; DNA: TGTGCCAGCTCCTATCAGGGGGTTTTTACTGAAGCTTTCTTT
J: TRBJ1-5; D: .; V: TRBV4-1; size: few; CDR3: CASSQGGGEGNGPQHF; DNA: TGCGCCAGCAGCCAGGGTGGTGGGGAGGGGAACGGGCCCCAGCATTTT
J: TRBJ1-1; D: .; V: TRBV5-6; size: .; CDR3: CASSLGTEAFF; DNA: TGTGCCAGCAGCTTGGGGACTGAAGCTTTCTTT
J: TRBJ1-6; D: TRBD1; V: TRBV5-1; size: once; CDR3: CASSQLQGVSSPLHF; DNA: TGCGCCAGCAGCCAATTACAGGGGGTGAGTTCACCCCTCCACTTT
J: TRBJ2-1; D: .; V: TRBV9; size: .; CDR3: CASSIWKGGNEQFF; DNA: TGTGCCAGCAGCATATGGAAGGGTGGTAATGAGCAGTTCTTC
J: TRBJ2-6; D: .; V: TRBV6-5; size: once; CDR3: CASGAGSSGANVLTF; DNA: TGTGCCAGCGGGGCAGGCAGCTCTGGGGCCAACGTCCTGACTTTC
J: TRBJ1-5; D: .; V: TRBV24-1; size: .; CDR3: CATSDKGWLQPQHF; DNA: TGTGCCACCAGTGATAAGGGGTGGCTGCAGCCCCAGCATTTT
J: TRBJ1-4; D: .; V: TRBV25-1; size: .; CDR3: CASSESGDVGEKLFF; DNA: TGTGCCAGCAGTGAATCGGGGGATGTTGGAGAAAAACTGTTTTTT
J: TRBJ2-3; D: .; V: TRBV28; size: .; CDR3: CASVRAGLATQYF; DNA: TGTGCCAGCGTACGGGCGGGATTAGCTACGCAGTATTTT
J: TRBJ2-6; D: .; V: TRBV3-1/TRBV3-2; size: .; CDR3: CASRLGGSGANVLTF; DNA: TGTGCCAGCAGGCTCGGGGGCTCTGGGGCCAACGTCCTGACTTTC
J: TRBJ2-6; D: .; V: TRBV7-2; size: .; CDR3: CASSLGWSGANVLTF; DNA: TGTGCCAGCAGCTTAGGCTGGTCTGGGGCCAACGTCCTGACTTTC
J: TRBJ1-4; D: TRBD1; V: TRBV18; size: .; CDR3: CASSQITGTDNEKLFF; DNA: TGTGCCAGCTCACAAATAACCGGGACAGACAATGAAAAACTGTTTTTT
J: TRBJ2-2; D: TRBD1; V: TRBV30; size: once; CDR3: CAWSRQGDNTGELFF; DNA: TGTGCCTGGAGCCGGCAGGGGGACAACACCGGGGAGCTGTTTTTT
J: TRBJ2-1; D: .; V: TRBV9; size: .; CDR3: CASSVVGGAPNEQFF; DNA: TGTGCCAGCAGCGTAGTGGGGGGCGCTCCGAATGAGCAGTTCTTC
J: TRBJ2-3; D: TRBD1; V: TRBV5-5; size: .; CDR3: CASSFETGGTDTQYF; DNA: TGTGCCAGCAGCTTCGAAACAGGGGGCACAGATACGCAGTATTTT
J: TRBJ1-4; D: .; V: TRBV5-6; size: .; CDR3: CASSRTATNEKLFF; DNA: TGTGCCAGCAGCCGGACAGCAACTAATGAAAAACTGTTTTTT
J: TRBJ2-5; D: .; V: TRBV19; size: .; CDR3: CASSRGQGIAGKETQYF; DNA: TGTGCCAGTAGTAGGGGTCAGGGTATCGCAGGAAAAGAGACCCAGTACTTC
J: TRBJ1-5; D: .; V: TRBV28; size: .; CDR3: CASIGGPYSNQPQHF; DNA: TGTGCCAGCATAGGGGGACCTTATAGCAATCAGCCCCAGCATTTT
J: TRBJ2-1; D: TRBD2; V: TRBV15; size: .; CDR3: CATSRDTAGGGGEQFF; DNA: TGTGCCACCAGCAGAGACACAGCGGGGGGCGGAGGTGAGCAGTTCTTC
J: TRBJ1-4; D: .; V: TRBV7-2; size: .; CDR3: CASSLRRGHEKLFF; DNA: TGTGCCAGCAGCCTCCGTCGGGGACATGAAAAACTGTTTTTT
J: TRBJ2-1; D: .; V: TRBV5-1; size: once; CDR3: CASSLEVGEHHEQFF; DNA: TGCGCCAGCAGCTTGGAGGTGGGGGAGCACCATGAGCAGTTCTTC
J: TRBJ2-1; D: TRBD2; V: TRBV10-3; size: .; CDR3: CAISGRASGYYNEQFF; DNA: TGTGCCATCAGTGGCCGAGCTAGCGGCTACTACAATGAGCAGTTCTTC
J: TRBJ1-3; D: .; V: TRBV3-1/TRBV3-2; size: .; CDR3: CASSHVGSGNTIYF; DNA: TGTGCCAGCAGCCATGTGGGCTCTGGAAACACCATATATTTT
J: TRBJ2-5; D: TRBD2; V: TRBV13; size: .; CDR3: CASSWRTSGGETQYF; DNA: TGTGCCAGCAGCTGGAGGACTAGCGGGGGGGAGACCCAGTACTTC
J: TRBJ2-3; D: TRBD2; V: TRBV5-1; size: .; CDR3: CASSLSSGGDRDTQYF; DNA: TGCGCCAGCAGCTTGTCTAGCGGGGGGGATAGAGATACGCAGTATTTT
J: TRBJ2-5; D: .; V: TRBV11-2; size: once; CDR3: CASTSTRTKGTQYF; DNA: TGTGCCAGCACCTCAACGAGGACGAAAGGGACCCAGTACTTC